This T cell receptor (beta chain) was identified during a study of neurological immune-mediated disorders. Regarding the study as a whole: None of the CDR3 amino acid sequences found in expanded clones was shared across subjects. This suggests that the TCR-beta repertoires were private in all groups.

One entry per CDR3 protein, called by TCRdb with MiXCR from the 5' RACE reads. The sample contains approximately 82,000 distinct CDR3 sequences, approximately 2.4% of which appear only once. Trimming removed 1 base at V and 0 bases at J, with 9 bases between. The CDR3 contains 15 residues. This clonotype was seen many times. Its antigen is not known. The sequenced sample was PBMCs. The receptor was isolated from a woman aged 25 to 39 with multiple sclerosis. This chain joins TRBV12-3 or TRBV12-4 and TRBJ1-1, with D uncertain. This chain's CDR3 is CASSLVWQMNTEAFF. The CDR3 coding sequence is TGTGCCAGCAGTTTAGTGTGGCAGATGAACACTGAAGCTTTCTTT.